A selection of T cell receptor beta chains follows, all from one sample in a study of molecular identifiers for immune sequencing clone quantification. Each CDR3 protein gets one entry after TCRdb re-called the PCR reads with MiXCR. This repertoire shows some 320,000 distinct CDR3 sequences, roughly a quarter found once; its top ten account for around 0.74%. What was sequenced was naive CD8+ T cells from blood, with Jurkat cell RNA spiked in. All receptors come from a human donor in good health. Some libraries in this study had Jurkat cell RNA spiked in. Both conserved end residues are part of each CDR3. The D gene is left open where the match is weak. Clone size appears in some rows only: once, few, many, or a class for an expanded clone.

>.|TRBJ2-1|.|TRBV27
TGTGCCAGCAGTTATTGGGCGGGGAGCTCCTACAATGAGCAGTTCTTC
CASSYWAGSSYNEQFF
>.|TRBJ1-5|.|TRBV5-8
TGTGCCAGCAGCGACACCTTTTTCCCAGGGCGGCGGCAGCCCCAGCATTTT
CASSDTFFPGRRQPQHF
>.|TRBJ2-3|few|TRBV12-3/TRBV12-4
TGTGCCAGCAGAAGCCCCGGGCCCACAGATACGCAGTATTTT
CASRSPGPTDTQYF
>.|TRBJ2-1|.|TRBV7-2
TGTGCCAGCAGCTTCAGGGGCAATGAGCAGTTCTTC
CASSFRGNEQFF
>.|TRBJ1-1|.|TRBV4-3
TGCGCCAGCAGCCAAGATTCGCTTATAGGGGGTTGGGGCACTGAAGCTTTCTTT
CASSQDSLIGGWGTEAFF
>.|TRBJ2-2|few|TRBV7-6
TGTGCCAGCAGCCCAATTGCTAGCGAGAACACCGGGGAGCTGTTTTTT
CASSPIASENTGELFF
>.|TRBJ2-7|many|TRBV29-1
TGCAGCGTTGGTGGGGGCGCGAGTGGCGAGCAGTACTTC
CSVGGGASGEQYF
>.|TRBJ2-2|many|TRBV7-2
TGTGCCAGCAGCTTACTAACGAACACCGGGGAGCTGTTTTTT
CASSLLTNTGELFF
>.|TRBJ1-3|few|TRBV5-1
TGCGCCAGCAGCGGTGTAGGGGAATCGGCTCACCTCAACTCTGGAAACACCATATATTTT
CASSGVGESAHLNSGNTIYF
>.|TRBJ1-5|.|TRBV28
TGTGCCAGCAGACTCGGCAGGGACCGGTTAAGGAGCCCCCAGCATTTT
CASRLGRDRLRSPQHF
>TRBD2|TRBJ2-1|many|TRBV28
TGTGCCAGCAGTCCCCTGGGGGTGACTAGCGGGAATGAGCAGTTCTTC
CASSPLGVTSGNEQFF
>.|TRBJ2-3|few|TRBV20-1
TGCGGTGCTAGAGTGTGGGAAGTTGCAGATACGCAGTATTTT
CGARVWEVADTQYF
>.|TRBJ1-5|many|TRBV12-3/TRBV12-4
TGTGCCAGCAGTAACCAACAGAAGGGACTTCCCCAGCATTTT
CASSNQQKGLPQHF
>.|TRBJ2-7|many|TRBV25-1
TGTGCCACCTTAGTTGGGACGGACCCCTACGAGCAGTACTTC
CATLVGTDPYEQYF
>TRBD1|TRBJ2-2|.|TRBV12-3/TRBV12-4
TGTGCCAGCAGGGAGACAGGGTTAGGTGGCACCGGGGAGCTGTTTTTT
CASRETGLGGTGELFF
>TRBD2|TRBJ2-3|.|TRBV15
TGTGCCACCAGCAGAGATTTGGCAAGCGGGGGACCTTTTGATACGCAGTATTTT
CATSRDLASGGPFDTQYF
>.|TRBJ1-4|.|TRBV7-9
TGTGCCAGCAGCTTCAGGGTACAGAAACTGTTTTTT
CASSFRVQKLFF
>.|TRBJ2-5|few|TRBV19
TGTGCCAGTAGTGCCCGGCCCTACTTAGCGGAAGAGACCCAGTACTTC
CASSARPYLAEETQYF
>TRBD1|TRBJ1-3|few|TRBV12-3/TRBV12-4
TGTGCCAGCAGACCCGACAGGGGAAAAAGCTCTGGAAACACCATATATTTT
CASRPDRGKSSGNTIYF
>.|TRBJ2-7|many|TRBV27
TGTGCCAGCAGTTATGCCCTCGCCTACGAGCAGTACTTC
CASSYALAYEQYF
>TRBD1|TRBJ2-4|few|TRBV23-1
TGCGCCAGTCGATCGGATTACAGGGGAGCCAAAAACATTCAGTACTTC
CASRSDYRGAKNIQYF
>.|TRBJ2-7|many|TRBV7-3
TGTGCCAGCAGCTTAAATTCCGCCTACGAGCAGTACTTC
CASSLNSAYEQYF